This entry describes one T cell receptor (beta chain). Its cognate antigen is unknown. An end of the junction does not agree with germline; a read error may underlie this. These data come from a study of tumor and adjacent non-tumor tissue in lung cancer. Overall study context: Samples averaged approximately 3.9 million productive TCRbeta reads each. Broader study findings: Patients with more diverse tumor TCRs had worse survival.

In germline, CDR1 is SGHAT, CDR2 FQDESV (reference sequence). The CDR3 has 13 amino acids. This sample's RNA came from whole unsorted tissue. Donors were chemotherapy-naive, newly diagnosed lung cancer surgical patients in China, August–late 2014. TCRbeta libraries were built with three rounds of nested PCR, modified from ARM-PCR. Via MiXCR, TCRdb re-called the multiplex PCR reads, giving one row per CDR3 protein. Found here are about 70,000 distinct CDR3 sequences, around 73% of them singletons; the top ten hold about 30%. V gene TRBV11-1 combines with J gene TRBJ2-2, with D unclear. Sequencing used lung tumor tissue. The receptor's source is a man in his sixties with non-small cell lung cancer. DNA of the CDR3: TGTGCCAGGAGTTTAATCGGCACCAGGGAGCTGTTTTTT. Protein: CARSLIGTRELFF.